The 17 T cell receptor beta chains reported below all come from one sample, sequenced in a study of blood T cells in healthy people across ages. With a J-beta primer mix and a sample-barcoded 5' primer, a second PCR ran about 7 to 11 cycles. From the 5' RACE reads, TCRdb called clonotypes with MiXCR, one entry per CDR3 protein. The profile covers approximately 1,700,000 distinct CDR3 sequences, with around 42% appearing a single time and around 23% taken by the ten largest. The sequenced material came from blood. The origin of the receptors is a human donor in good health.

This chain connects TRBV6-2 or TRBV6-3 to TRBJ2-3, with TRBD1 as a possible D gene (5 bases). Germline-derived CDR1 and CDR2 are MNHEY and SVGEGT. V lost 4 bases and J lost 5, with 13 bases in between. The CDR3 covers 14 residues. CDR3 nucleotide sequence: TGTGCCAGCAGTTGGAGCAGGGCACAAGATACGCAGTATTTT. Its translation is CASSWSRAQDTQYF.

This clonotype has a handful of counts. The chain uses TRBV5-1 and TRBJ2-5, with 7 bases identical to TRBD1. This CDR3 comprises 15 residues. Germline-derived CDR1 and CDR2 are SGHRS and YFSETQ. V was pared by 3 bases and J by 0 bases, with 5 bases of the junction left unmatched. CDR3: CASSWGDRDQETQYF. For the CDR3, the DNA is TGCGCCAGCAGCTGGGGTGACAGGGACCAAGAGACCCAGTACTTC. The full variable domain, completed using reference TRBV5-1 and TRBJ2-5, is KAGVTQTPRYLIKTRGQQVTLSCSPISGHRSVSWYQQTPGQGLQFLFEYFSETQRNKGNFPGRFSGRQFSNSRSEMNVSTLELGDSALYLCASSWGDRDQETQYFGPGTRLLVL.

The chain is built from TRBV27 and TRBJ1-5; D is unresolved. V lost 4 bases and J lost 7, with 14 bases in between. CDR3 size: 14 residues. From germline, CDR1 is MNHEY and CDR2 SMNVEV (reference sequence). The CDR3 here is CASSSWQSRQPQHF. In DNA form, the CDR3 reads TGTGCCAGCAGTTCGTGGCAGTCTCGGCAGCCCCAGCATTTT.

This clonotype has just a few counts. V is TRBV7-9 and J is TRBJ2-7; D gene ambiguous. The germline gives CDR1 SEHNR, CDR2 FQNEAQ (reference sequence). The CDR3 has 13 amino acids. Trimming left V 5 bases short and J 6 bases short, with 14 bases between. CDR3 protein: CASSPRDVSEQYF. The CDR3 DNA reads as TGTGCCAGCAGCCCCAGAGACGTGAGCGAGCAGTACTTC.

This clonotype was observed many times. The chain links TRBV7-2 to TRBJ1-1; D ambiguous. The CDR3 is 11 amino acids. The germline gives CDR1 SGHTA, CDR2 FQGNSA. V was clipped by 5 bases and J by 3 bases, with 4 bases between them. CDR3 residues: CASSLHTEAFF. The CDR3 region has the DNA TGTGCCAGCAGCCTACACACTGAAGCTTTCTTT.

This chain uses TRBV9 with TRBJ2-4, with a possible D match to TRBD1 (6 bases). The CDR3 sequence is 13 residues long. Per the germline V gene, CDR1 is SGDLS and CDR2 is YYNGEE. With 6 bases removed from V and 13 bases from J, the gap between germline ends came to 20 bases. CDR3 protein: CASTRGVLGEQYF. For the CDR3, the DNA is TGTGCCAGCACCAGGGGTGTTTTGGGAGAGCAGTACTTC.

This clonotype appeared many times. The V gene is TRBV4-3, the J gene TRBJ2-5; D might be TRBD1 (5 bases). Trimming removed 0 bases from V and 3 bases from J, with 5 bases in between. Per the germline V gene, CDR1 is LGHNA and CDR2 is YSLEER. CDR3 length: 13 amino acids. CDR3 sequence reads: CASSQDREETQYF. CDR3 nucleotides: TGCGCCAGCAGCCAAGACAGGGAAGAGACCCAGTACTTC.

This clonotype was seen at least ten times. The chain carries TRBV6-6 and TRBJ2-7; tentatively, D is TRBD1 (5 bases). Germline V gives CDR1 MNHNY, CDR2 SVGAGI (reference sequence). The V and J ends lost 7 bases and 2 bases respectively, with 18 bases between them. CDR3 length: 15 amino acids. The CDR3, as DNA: TGTGCCAGCATCTCCGAGGCAGGGAAACCCTACGAGCAGTACTTC. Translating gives CASISEAGKPYEQYF.

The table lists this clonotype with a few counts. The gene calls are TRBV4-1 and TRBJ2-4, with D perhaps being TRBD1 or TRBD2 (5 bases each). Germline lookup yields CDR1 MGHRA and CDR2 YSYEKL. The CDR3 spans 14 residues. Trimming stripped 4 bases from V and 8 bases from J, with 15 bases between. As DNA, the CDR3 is TGCGCCAGCAGCCGACCGACGGGACGGGACATTCAGTACTTC. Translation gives CASSRPTGRDIQYF.

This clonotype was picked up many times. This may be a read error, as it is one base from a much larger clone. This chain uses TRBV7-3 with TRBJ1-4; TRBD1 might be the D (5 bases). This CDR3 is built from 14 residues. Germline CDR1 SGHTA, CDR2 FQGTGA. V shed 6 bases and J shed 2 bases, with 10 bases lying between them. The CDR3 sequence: CASRQGATNEKLFF. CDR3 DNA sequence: TGTGCCAGCAGGCAGGGAGCGACTAATGAAAAACTGTTTTTT. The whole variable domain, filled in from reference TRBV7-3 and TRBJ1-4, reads GAGVSQTPSNKVTEKGKYVELRCDPISGHTALYWYRQSLGQGPEFLIYFQGTGAADDSGLPNDRFFAVRPEGSVSTLKIQRTERGDSAVYLCASRQGATNEKLFFGSGTQLSVL.

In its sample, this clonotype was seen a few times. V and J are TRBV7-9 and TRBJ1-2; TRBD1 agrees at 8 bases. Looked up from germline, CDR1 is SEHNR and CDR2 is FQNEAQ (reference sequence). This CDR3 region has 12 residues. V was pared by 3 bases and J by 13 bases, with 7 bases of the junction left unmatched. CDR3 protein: CASSFLDRGRTF. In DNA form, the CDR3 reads TGTGCCAGCAGCTTCTTAGACAGGGGCCGCACCTTC.

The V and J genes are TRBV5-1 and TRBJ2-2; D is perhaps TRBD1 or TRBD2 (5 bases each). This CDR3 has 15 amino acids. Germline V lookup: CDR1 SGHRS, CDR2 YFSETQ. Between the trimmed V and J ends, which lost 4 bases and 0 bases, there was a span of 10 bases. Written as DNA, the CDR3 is TGCGCCAGCAGCCTGGGACCCCCGAACACCGGGGAGCTGTTTTTT. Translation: CASSLGPPNTGELFF. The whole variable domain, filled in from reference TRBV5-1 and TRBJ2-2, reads KAGVTQTPRYLIKTRGQQVTLSCSPISGHRSVSWYQQTPGQGLQFLFEYFSETQRNKGNFPGRFSGRQFSNSRSEMNVSTLELGDSALYLCASSLGPPNTGELFFGEGSRLTVL.

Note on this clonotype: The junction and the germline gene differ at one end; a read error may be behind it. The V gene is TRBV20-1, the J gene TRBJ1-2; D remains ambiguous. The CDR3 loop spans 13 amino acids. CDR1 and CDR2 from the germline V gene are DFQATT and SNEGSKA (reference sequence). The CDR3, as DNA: TGCAGTGCTGGAGACGGAGTTAACTATGGCTACACCTTC. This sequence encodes CSAGDGVNYGYTF.

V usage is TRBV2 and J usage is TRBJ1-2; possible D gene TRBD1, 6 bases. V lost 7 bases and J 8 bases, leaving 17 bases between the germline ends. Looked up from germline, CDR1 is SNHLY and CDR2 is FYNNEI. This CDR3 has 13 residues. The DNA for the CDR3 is TGTGCCAGCACCACAGCAGGGGAGAGGGGCTACACCTTC. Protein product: CASTTAGERGYTF.

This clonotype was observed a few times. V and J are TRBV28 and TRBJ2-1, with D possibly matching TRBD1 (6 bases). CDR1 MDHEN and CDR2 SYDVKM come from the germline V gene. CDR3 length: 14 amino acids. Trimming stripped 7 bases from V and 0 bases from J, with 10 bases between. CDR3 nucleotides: TGTGCCAGCATGGGGGCCATCTCCTACAATGAGCAGTTCTTC. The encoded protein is CASMGAISYNEQFF. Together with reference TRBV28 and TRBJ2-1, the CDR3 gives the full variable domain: DVKVTQSSRYLVKRTGEKVFLECVQDMDHENMFWYRQDPGLGLRLIYFSYDVKMKEKGDIPEGYSVSREKKERFSLILESASTNQTSMYLCASMGAISYNEQFFGPGTRLTVL.

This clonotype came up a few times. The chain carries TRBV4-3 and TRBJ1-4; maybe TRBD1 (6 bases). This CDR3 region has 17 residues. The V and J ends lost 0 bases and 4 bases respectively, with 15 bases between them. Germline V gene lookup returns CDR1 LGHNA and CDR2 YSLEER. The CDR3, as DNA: TGCGCCAGCAGCCAAGAATATACAGGGTTAGGTAATGAAAAACTGTTTTTT. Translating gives CASSQEYTGLGNEKLFF.

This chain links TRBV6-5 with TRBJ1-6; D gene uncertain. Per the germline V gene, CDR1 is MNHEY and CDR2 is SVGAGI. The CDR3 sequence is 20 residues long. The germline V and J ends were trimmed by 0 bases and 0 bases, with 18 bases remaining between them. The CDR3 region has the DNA TGTGCCAGCAGTTACTCGAGGTCAGCTCTCTTTAGCTCCTATAATTCACCCCTCCACTTT. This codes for CASSYSRSALFSSYNSPLHF.